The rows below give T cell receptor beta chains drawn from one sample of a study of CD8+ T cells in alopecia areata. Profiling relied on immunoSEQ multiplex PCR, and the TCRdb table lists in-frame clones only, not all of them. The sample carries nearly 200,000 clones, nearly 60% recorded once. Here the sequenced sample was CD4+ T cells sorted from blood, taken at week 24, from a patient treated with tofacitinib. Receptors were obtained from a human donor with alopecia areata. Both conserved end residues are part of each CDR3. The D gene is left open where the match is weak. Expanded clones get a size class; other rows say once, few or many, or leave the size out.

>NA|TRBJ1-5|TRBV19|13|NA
CASSITPIQPQHF
TGTGCCAGTAGTATAACGCCGATTCAGCCCCAGCATTTT
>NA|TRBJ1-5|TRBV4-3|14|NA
CASSQDQEDQPQHF
TGCGCCAGCAGCCAAGATCAGGAAGATCAGCCCCAGCATTTT
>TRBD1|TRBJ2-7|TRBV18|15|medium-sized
CASSPDGTGSYEQYF
TGTGCCAGCTCACCAGACGGGACAGGGTCCTACGAGCAGTACTTC
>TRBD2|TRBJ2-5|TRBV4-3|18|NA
CASSQDLRGGGYQETQYF
TGCGCCAGCAGCCAAGATTTGCGGGGGGGAGGATACCAAGAGACCCAGTACTTC
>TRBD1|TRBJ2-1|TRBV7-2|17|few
CASSLVVGTGKYNEQFF
TGTGCCAGCAGCCTCGTCGTGGGGACAGGGAAGTACAATGAGCAGTTCTTC
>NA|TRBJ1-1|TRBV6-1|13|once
CASRISLNTEAFF
TGTGCCAGCAGGATCTCACTGAACACTGAAGCTTTCTTT
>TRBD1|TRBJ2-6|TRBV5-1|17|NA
CASSLSAGGSGANVLTF
TGCGCCAGCAGCTTGTCGGCAGGGGGCTCTGGGGCCAACGTCCTGACTTTC
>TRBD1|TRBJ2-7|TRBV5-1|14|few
CASSLGDRGHEQYF
TGCGCCAGCAGCTTGGGAGACAGGGGCCACGAGCAGTACTTC
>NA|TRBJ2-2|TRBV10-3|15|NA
CAISEFVTNTGELFF
TGTGCCATCAGTGAGTTTGTGACGAACACCGGGGAGCTGTTTTTT
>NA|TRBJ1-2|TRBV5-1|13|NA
CASSLPTGDGYTF
TGCGCCAGCAGCTTACCCACTGGGGATGGCTACACCTTC
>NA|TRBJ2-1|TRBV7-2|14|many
CASSLGTTGNEQFF
TGTGCCAGCAGCTTAGGAACCACGGGCAATGAGCAGTTCTTC
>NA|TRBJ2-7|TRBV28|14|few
CASSTDWRSYEQYF
TGTGCCAGCAGTACCGACTGGCGCTCCTACGAGCAGTACTTC
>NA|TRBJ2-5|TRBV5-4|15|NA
CASSDAGAQGETQYF
TGTGCCAGCAGCGACGCTGGGGCCCAGGGGGAGACCCAGTACTTC
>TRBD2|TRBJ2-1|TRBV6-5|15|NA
CASSRSGGEYNEQFF
TGTGCCAGCAGTAGAAGCGGGGGGGAATACAATGAGCAGTTCTTC
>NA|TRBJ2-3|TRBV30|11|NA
CAWTARDTQYF
TGTGCCTGGACAGCGAGGGACACGCAGTATTTT
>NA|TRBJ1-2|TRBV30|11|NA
CAWSNLGGNTF
TGTGCCTGGAGTAATTTGGGAGGCAACACCTTC
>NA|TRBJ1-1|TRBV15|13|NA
CATSRDKRAEAFF
TGTGCCACCAGCAGAGATAAGAGGGCTGAAGCTTTCTTT
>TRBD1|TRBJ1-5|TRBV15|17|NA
CATSSPDRGLGNQPQHF
TGTGCCACCAGCAGCCCGGACAGGGGATTGGGCAATCAGCCCCAGCATTTT
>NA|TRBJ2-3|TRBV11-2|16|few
CASSPAVGVGAGTQYF
TGTGCCAGCAGCCCGGCAGTAGGGGTTGGGGCAGGTACGCAGTATTTT
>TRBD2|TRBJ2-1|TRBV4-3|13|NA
CASSPAGTSDPFF
TGCGCCAGCAGCCCCGCCGGGACTAGCGACCCGTTCTTC
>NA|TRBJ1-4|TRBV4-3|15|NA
CASSQDLSPDEKLFF
TGCGCCAGCAGCCAAGATTTAAGCCCGGATGAAAAACTGTTTTTT
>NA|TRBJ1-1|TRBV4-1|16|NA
CASSQGGRGLDTEAFF
TGCGCCAGCAGCCAAGGGGGACGAGGGCTGGACACTGAAGCTTTCTTT
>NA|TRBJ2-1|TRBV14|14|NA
CASSQSLLHNEQFF
TGTGCCAGCAGCCAGAGTCTTCTTCACAATGAGCAGTTCTTC
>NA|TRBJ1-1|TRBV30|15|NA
CAWSVGLRRGTEAFF
TGTGCCTGGAGTGTAGGACTCCGGAGGGGAACTGAAGCTTTCTTT
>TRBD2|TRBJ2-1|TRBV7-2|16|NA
CASSLEGTSGYNEQFF
TGTGCCAGCAGCTTAGAAGGGACTAGCGGTTACAATGAGCAGTTCTTC
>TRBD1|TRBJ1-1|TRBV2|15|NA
CASRPGQGLYTEAFF
TGTGCCAGTCGACCGGGACAGGGGCTCTACACTGAAGCTTTCTTT
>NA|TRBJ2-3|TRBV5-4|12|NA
CASSPGADTQYF
TGTGCCAGCAGCCCGGGTGCGGATACGCAGTATTTT
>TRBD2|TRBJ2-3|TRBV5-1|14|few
CASSLTSGTDTQYF
TGCGCCAGCAGCTTGACTAGCGGAACAGATACGCAGTATTTT
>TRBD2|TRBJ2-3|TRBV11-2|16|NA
CASSFRAGGSSDTQYF
TGTGCCAGCAGCTTTAGGGCGGGAGGAAGTTCAGATACGCAGTATTTT
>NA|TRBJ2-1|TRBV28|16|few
CASSLWGLGSYNEQFF
TGTGCCAGCAGTTTATGGGGACTTGGGTCCTACAATGAGCAGTTCTTC
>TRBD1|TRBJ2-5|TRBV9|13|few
CASSPGTVTYQYF
TGTGCCAGCAGCCCCGGGACAGTAACATACCAGTACTTC
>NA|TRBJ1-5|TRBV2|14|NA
CASSGTVTNQPQHF
TGTGCCAGCAGTGGGACAGTAACCAATCAGCCCCAGCATTTT
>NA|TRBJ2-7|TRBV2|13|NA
CASSVVGSYEQYF
TGTGCCAGCAGTGTAGTGGGCTCCTACGAGCAGTACTTC
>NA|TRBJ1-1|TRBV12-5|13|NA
CASGRAGGTEAFF
TGTGCTAGTGGACGAGCTGGAGGGACTGAAGCTTTCTTT
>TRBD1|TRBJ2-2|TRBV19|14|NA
CASSGTVNTGELFF
TGTGCCAGTAGTGGGACAGTAAACACCGGGGAGCTGTTTTTT
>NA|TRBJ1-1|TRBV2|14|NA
CASSVWTVNTEAFF
TGTGCCAGCAGTGTGTGGACGGTGAACACTGAAGCTTTCTTT
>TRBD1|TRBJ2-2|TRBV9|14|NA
CASRQTGRTGELFF
TGTGCCAGCAGGCAGACAGGGCGCACCGGGGAGCTGTTTTTT
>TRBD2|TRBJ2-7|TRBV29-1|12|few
CSVVLRGIEQYF
TGCAGCGTTGTGTTGCGGGGGATCGAGCAGTACTTC
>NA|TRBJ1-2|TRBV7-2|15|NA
CASSLDSAGGGGYTF
TGTGCCAGCAGCTTAGATTCCGCAGGAGGTGGTGGCTACACCTTC
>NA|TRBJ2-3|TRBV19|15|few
CANEVSGPSTDTQYF
TGTGCCAACGAGGTCTCGGGTCCCTCCACAGATACGCAGTATTTT
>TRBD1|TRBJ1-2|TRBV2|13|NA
CASSFNRGYGYTF
TGTGCCAGCAGCTTTAACAGGGGCTATGGCTACACCTTC
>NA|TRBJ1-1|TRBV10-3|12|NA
CAIGDFSTEAFF
TGTGCCATCGGGGACTTTTCCACTGAAGCTTTCTTT
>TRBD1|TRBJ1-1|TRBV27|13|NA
CASRMAGGTEAFF
TGTGCCAGCAGGATGGCAGGGGGGACTGAAGCTTTCTTT
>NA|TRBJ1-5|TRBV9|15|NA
CASSVAGTEDQPQHF
TGTGCCAGCAGCGTAGCTGGGACCGAAGATCAGCCCCAGCATTTT
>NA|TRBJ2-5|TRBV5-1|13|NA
CASSLRAGETQYF
TGCGCCAGCAGCTTAAGGGCAGGGGAGACCCAGTACTTC
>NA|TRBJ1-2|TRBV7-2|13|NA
CASSLDRVYGYTF
TGTGCCAGCAGCTTAGATCGCGTCTATGGCTACACCTTC
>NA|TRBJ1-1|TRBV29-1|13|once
CSVEGTQNTEAFF
TGCAGCGTCGAGGGAACACAGAACACTGAAGCTTTCTTT
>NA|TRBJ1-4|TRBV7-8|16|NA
CASSLGPRVGDEKLFF
TGTGCCAGCAGCTTAGGCCCCCGGGTGGGTGATGAAAAACTGTTTTTT
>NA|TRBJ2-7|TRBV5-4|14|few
CASSLGGIMYEQYF
TGTGCCAGCAGCCTGGGGGGAATAATGTACGAGCAGTACTTC
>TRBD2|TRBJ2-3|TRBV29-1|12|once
CSVRRGEMTQYF
TGCAGCGTTAGACGGGGGGAAATGACGCAGTATTTT
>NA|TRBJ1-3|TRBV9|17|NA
CASSVAEGVLSGNTIYF
TGTGCCAGCAGCGTAGCCGAGGGCGTCCTCTCTGGAAACACCATATATTTT